This is a list of T cell receptor beta chains from one sample in a study of T cell changes during pregnancy in multiple sclerosis. The data were produced by immunoSEQ multiplex PCR, yet TCRdb's version contains in-frame clones alone and is incomplete. The repertoire consists of about 77,000 clones, with around 93% occurring once and the leading ten covering roughly 2.6%. The sequencing used peripheral blood, collected after pregnancy. The receptors stem from a female donor in good health, enrolled as a control in a pregnancy study. CDR3s include the opening cysteine and the closing phenylalanine or tryptophan. D genes are given only for firm matches. The size field is filled for only some rows; it gives once, few, many or a size class.

cdr3_nt | cdr3_aa | v_call | d_call | j_call | clone_size
TGTGCCAGCAGGAATACAGACAATGAGCAGTTCTTC | CASRNTDNEQFF | TRBV6-5 | NA | TRBJ2-1 | NA
TGTGCCAGCAGCCAGGCAGGGTCTCCAACCGAGCAGTACTTC | CASSQAGSPTEQYF | TRBV7-9 | NA | TRBJ2-7 | NA
TGTGCCAGCAGCCAAGATCGGGGAGTATCCTATGGCTACACCTTC | CASSQDRGVSYGYTF | TRBV14 | NA | TRBJ1-2 | NA
TGTGCCAGCAGACAAGCGGGGGGGCGGTACGAGCAGTACTTC | CASRQAGGRYEQYF | TRBV5-4 | TRBD2 | TRBJ2-7 | NA
TGTGCCAGCAGTGATTGGGGGGGAGCCTACAATGAGCAGTTCTTC | CASSDWGGAYNEQFF | TRBV25-1 | TRBD2 | TRBJ2-1 | NA
TGTGCCAGCAGTTTGCAACCGGGACTACCGAAAGAGACCCAGTACTTC | CASSLQPGLPKETQYF | TRBV28 | TRBD2 | TRBJ2-5 | NA
TGTGCCAGTATCAGGCCCGGGGGACCCAACCAAGAGACCCAGTACTTC | CASIRPGGPNQETQYF | TRBV19 | NA | TRBJ2-5 | NA
TGTGCCAGCACGGGACAGGGGGCGCCTGGGGCCAACGTCCTGACTTTC | CASTGQGAPGANVLTF | TRBV28 | TRBD1 | TRBJ2-6 | NA
TGTGCCAGCAGCTCGGGACAGGGGGCGCAGACCGGGGAGCTGTTTTTT | CASSSGQGAQTGELFF | TRBV5-8 | TRBD1 | TRBJ2-2 | NA
TGTGCCAGCAGCGACGACAGGGTTCGGCCTGAAGCTTTCTTT | CASSDDRVRPEAFF | TRBV7-9 | TRBD1 | TRBJ1-1 | once
TGTGCCAGCAGCCCCGGAGCCGGGTACTCAGATACGCAGTATTTT | CASSPGAGYSDTQYF | TRBV14 | NA | TRBJ2-3 | NA
TGCGCCAGCAGCCTCCGACAGGGCGAACAGCCCCAGCATTTT | CASSLRQGEQPQHF | TRBV5-1 | TRBD1 | TRBJ1-5 | NA
TGTGCCAGCAGTTCCAGGGTGAAGAATGAGCAGTTCTTC | CASSSRVKNEQFF | TRBV28 | NA | TRBJ2-1 | once
TGTGCCAGCAGCTCTAGCGGGGGCGGGTACGAGCAGTACTTC | CASSSSGGGYEQYF | TRBV7-9 | TRBD2 | TRBJ2-7 | NA
TGTGCCAGCTGTAAAAACCTACGGGACGAGCAGTACTTC | CASCKNLRDEQYF | TRBV6-5 | NA | TRBJ2-7 | NA
TGTGCCAGTAGTCCCTACTCCGCAGATACGCAGTATTTT | CASSPYSADTQYF | TRBV19 | NA | TRBJ2-3 | NA
TGCGCCAGCAGCTTGGCCTCAGGGTCCTCCTACAATGAGCAGTTCTTC | CASSLASGSSYNEQFF | TRBV5-1 | NA | TRBJ2-1 | NA
TGCAGCGTTGAAATACGCGTACGGGGGCGCAAAGAGGGACTAACTGAAGCTTTCTTT | CSVEIRVRGRKEGLTEAFF | TRBV29-1 | NA | TRBJ1-1 | NA
TGTGCCAGCAGTGAAGGGAACACGGGACTAGAAGTTCGGGAGCAGTTCTTC | CASSEGNTGLEVREQFF | TRBV2 | TRBD2 | TRBJ2-1 | NA
TGTGCCAGCAGCGTAGTCGGGACAGGGGGGGGAGAGACCCAGTACTTC | CASSVVGTGGGETQYF | TRBV9 | TRBD1 | TRBJ2-5 | NA
TGCGCCAGCAAAACAGGGGACTATGGCTACACCTTC | CASKTGDYGYTF | TRBV10-2 | TRBD1 | TRBJ1-2 | NA
TGCGCCAGCAGCTTGGCAGGGGAGAACACTGAAGCTTTCTTT | CASSLAGENTEAFF | TRBV5-1 | NA | TRBJ1-1 | NA
TGTGCCAGCAGTGAAGGGCAGGGCTCCTACAATGAGCAGTTCTTC | CASSEGQGSYNEQFF | TRBV2 | NA | TRBJ2-1 | NA
TGTGCCAGCAGCCTACAGGGGGTCCTATCCTACGAGCAGTACTTC | CASSLQGVLSYEQYF | TRBV6-5 | TRBD1 | TRBJ2-7 | once
TGTGCCAGCAGCCTCTCCCGGAGACCCGGAAACACCATATATTTT | CASSLSRRPGNTIYF | TRBV6-1 | NA | TRBJ1-3 | NA
TGTGCCAGCAGTGCGCCACCAGGGGGCCAAGAGACCCAGTACTTC | CASSAPPGGQETQYF | TRBV6-1 | TRBD1 | TRBJ2-5 | NA
TGTGCCAGCAGGCAGGGGGCCTACGAGCAGTACTTC | CASRQGAYEQYF | TRBV2 | TRBD1 | TRBJ2-7 | NA
TGCGCCAGCAGCCAAGATTGGCCAACAGGGGTTGATGAGCAGTTCTTC | CASSQDWPTGVDEQFF | TRBV4-3 | TRBD1 | TRBJ2-1 | few
TGTGCCAGCAGTGAACGGACAGGTGTCTACGAGCAGTACTTC | CASSERTGVYEQYF | TRBV2 | TRBD1 | TRBJ2-7 | NA